The 6 T cell receptor beta chains given below trace back to one sample, sequenced in a study of CD8 T cells in ankylosing spondylitis. Each CDR3 protein is one row after TCRdb ran MiXCR on the 5' RACE reads. The table has some 140,000 distinct CDR3 sequences, 8% to 9% seen once. Sequencing input: synovial fluid, either unsorted or a sorted T cell fraction (not recorded which). The receptors come from a male donor with ankylosing spondylitis.

This rearrangement joins TRBV29-1 to TRBJ2-2; tentatively, D is TRBD1 (5 bases). The germline V gene has CDR1 SQVTM and CDR2 ANQGSEA. The V end lost 6 bases, the J end lost 2 bases, and 13 bases lay between the germline ends. The CDR3 totals 14 residues. The CDR3 DNA reads as TGCAGCGTCCTAGGGGCGATTAACACCGGGGAGCTGTTTTTT. Its protein is CSVLGAINTGELFF.

This clonotype was seen ten or more times. This chain joins TRBV3-1 and TRBJ2-3, with TRBD2 matching over 7 bases. Germline-derived CDR1 and CDR2 are LGHDT and YNNKEL (reference sequence). With V trimmed by 1 base and J by 7 bases, 5 bases remained unmatched. The CDR3 runs 14 residues. The CDR3 region is CASSQGALANTQYF. The CDR3 region has the DNA TGTGCCAGCAGCCAAGGAGCACTAGCGAATACGCAGTATTTT.

This clonotype was counted at least ten times. The V call is TRBV24-1, the J call TRBJ2-4; D gene unclear. Germline assignment: CDR1 KGHDR and CDR2 SFDVKD. V dropped 12 bases and J dropped 8 bases, with 10 bases sitting between them. The CDR3 has 10 amino acids. The CDR3 DNA follows: TGTGCCGTCGTATGTTACATTCAGTACTTC. Amino acids: CAVVCYIQYF.

This clonotype was seen repeatedly, ten times or more. This chain joins TRBV5-1 and TRBJ1-2, with D perhaps matching TRBD1 (6 bases). The CDR3 has 14 amino acids. V was shortened by 7 bases and J by 6 bases, with 19 bases between the two germline ends. Germline values: CDR1 SGHRS, CDR2 YFSETQ. CDR3 in amino acids: CASGTGTLGNGYTF. CDR3 nucleotides: TGCGCCAGCGGAACCGGGACATTAGGGAATGGCTACACCTTC.

This clonotype was observed at least ten times. The rearrangement joins TRBV20-1 to TRBJ2-3; perhaps TRBD2 as D (6 bases). Per germline, CDR1 DFQATT and CDR2 SNEGSKA (reference sequence). This CDR3 spans 17 amino acids. V shed 6 bases and J shed 0 bases, with 22 bases lying between them. The CDR3 DNA sequence: TGCAGTGCGCGTCTCCAACGGGGGAGTCCTAGCACAGATACGCAGTATTTT. Translating it yields CSARLQRGSPSTDTQYF.

The table lists this clonotype with many counts. The chain combines TRBV2 with TRBJ2-2; D unresolved. Germline V CDR1 and CDR2: SNHLY, FYNNEI. The CDR3 totals 15 residues. Trimming stripped 4 bases from V and 0 bases from J, with 9 bases between. The CDR3 DNA reads TGTGCCAGCAGTGCAGCCAGAGCGAACACCGGGGAGCTGTTTTTT. Its translation: CASSAARANTGELFF.